This entry lists 2 T cell receptor beta chains sequenced from one sample in a study of T cell changes during pregnancy in multiple sclerosis. Some clones are missing from TCRdb's copy, which holds only in-frame ones; the method was immunoSEQ multiplex PCR. Of tens of thousands of clones listed, about 93% are singletons. The sample consisted of CD4+ T cells from peripheral blood mononuclear cells, taken in the second trimester of pregnancy. These TCRs come from a female donor with multiple sclerosis, enrolled in a pregnancy study.

The rearrangement uses TRBV11-3 and TRBJ1-1; 12 bases align to TRBD1. The CDR3 is 18 amino acids. Germline CDR1 and CDR2: SGHNT and YENEEA. Trimming at V came to 0 bases and at J to 3 bases, leaving 8 bases not matched to a gene. This chain's CDR3 is CASSLDRMGQGAHTEAFF. CDR3 sequence (DNA): TGTGCCAGCAGCTTAGATAGGATGGGACAGGGGGCCCACACTGAAGCTTTCTTT.

The chain recombines TRBV2 with TRBJ1-1, with TRBD1 matching over 7 bases. This CDR3 contains 15 residues. The germline V gene has CDR1 SNHLY and CDR2 FYNNEI. V lost 5 bases to trimming and J lost 1 base; unmatched junction nucleotides: 7. CDR3 region: CASSMGQIANTEAFF. In DNA form, the CDR3 reads TGTGCCAGCAGTATGGGACAGATCGCGAACACTGAAGCTTTCTTT.